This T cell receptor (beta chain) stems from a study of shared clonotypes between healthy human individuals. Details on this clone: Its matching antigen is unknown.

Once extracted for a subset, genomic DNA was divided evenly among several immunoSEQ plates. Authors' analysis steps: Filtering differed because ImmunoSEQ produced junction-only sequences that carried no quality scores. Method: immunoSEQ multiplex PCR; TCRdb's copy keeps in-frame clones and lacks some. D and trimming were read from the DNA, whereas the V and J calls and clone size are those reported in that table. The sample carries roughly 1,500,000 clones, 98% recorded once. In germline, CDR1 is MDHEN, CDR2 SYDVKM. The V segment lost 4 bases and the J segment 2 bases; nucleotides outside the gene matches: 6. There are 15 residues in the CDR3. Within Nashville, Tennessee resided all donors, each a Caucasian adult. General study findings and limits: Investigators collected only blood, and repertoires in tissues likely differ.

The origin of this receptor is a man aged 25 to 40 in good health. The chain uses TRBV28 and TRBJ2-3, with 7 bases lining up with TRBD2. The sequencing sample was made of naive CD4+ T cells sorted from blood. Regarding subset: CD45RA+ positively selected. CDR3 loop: CASSSLAKNTDTQYF. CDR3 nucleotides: TGTGCCAGCAGTTCACTAGCGAAAAACACAGATACGCAGTATTTT.